These 8 T cell receptor beta chains share one sample of origin, sequenced in a study of shared clonotypes between healthy human individuals. Here immunoSEQ multiplex PCR was the method, and the copy in TCRdb shows in-frame clones only, minus some. The sample contains about half a million clones, 79% of which appear only once. Sequenced input: PBMCs. These receptors were obtained from a woman aged 35 to 49 in good health. Some clones in this sample may be carry-over from other donors' samples.

CDR3 sequence: CASSQEFGNQETQYF. The CDR3 nucleotides are TGTGCCAGCAGCCAAGAGTTTGGGAATCAAGAGACCCAGTACTTC. The rearrangement uses TRBV4-2 and TRBJ2-5; D unclear. Germline V gives CDR1 LGHNA, CDR2 YNFKEQ. The length of the CDR3 is 15 residues. V shed 0 bases and J shed 2 bases, with 10 bases lying between them.

The gene calls are TRBV7-9 and TRBJ1-1; D may be TRBD1 (5 bases). The CDR3 contains 14 residues. Trimming removed 1 base from V and 4 bases from J, with 10 bases in between. Germline loops: CDR1 SEHNR, CDR2 FQNEAQ (reference sequence). In nucleotides, the CDR3 is TGTGCCAGCAGCTTAGACAGAAGGGGCACTGAAGCTTTCTTT. Translating gives CASSLDRRGTEAFF.

The chain combines TRBV19 with TRBJ2-7; D is perhaps TRBD1 (6 bases). CDR1 LNHDA and CDR2 SQIVND come from the germline V gene (reference sequence). This CDR3 is 15 amino acids long. V lost 5 bases to trimming and J lost 3 bases, with 17 bases between them. The CDR3: CASSRTVQVVYEQYF. In DNA form, the CDR3 reads TGTGCCAGTAGTCGGACAGTTCAAGTTGTCTACGAGCAGTACTTC. The full variable domain, rest sourced from reference TRBV19 and TRBJ2-7, is DGGITQSPKYLFRKEGQNVTLSCEQNLNHDAMYWYRQDPGQGLRLIYYSQIVNDFQKGDIAEGYSVSREKKESFPLTVTSAQKNPTAFYLCASSRTVQVVYEQYFGPGTRLTVT.

The chain carries TRBV30 and TRBJ1-5; D may be TRBD1 (6 bases). Germline values: CDR1 GTSNPN, CDR2 SVGIG (reference sequence). The CDR3 length is 13 residues. Trimming removed 0 bases at V and 5 bases at J, with 8 bases between. The CDR3 DNA sequence: TGTGCCTGGAGTGTAGGGGGGCATCAGCCCCAGCATTTT. This codes for CAWSVGGHQPQHF.

J is TRBJ1-2 and V is TRBV28; 7 bases align to TRBD1. The V gene's germline CDR1 is MDHEN and CDR2 SYDVKM. J gave up 4 bases and V 3 bases, and 14 bases lay outside the gene matches. This CDR3 comprises 17 residues. The CDR3 region is CASSFGYLGQKTYGYTF. The CDR3 DNA reads as TGTGCCAGCAGTTTCGGTTATTTGGGACAGAAGACCTATGGCTACACCTTC.

This clone was found many times. The chain uses TRBV4-1 and TRBJ2-1; 12 nucleotides match TRBD2. From germline, CDR1 is MGHRA and CDR2 YSYEKL. J gave up 12 bases and V 4 bases, and 7 bases lay outside the gene matches. This CDR3 contains 14 residues. CDR3 protein: CASSLRLAGERQFF. DNA of the CDR3: TGCGCCAGCAGCCTCCGACTAGCGGGAGAAAGGCAGTTCTTC.

This clone has a count of ten or more. J is TRBJ1-2 and V is TRBV6-1; D is uncertain. V was pared by 1 base and J by 4 bases, with 13 bases between. The CDR3 runs to 15 residues. Germline lookup yields CDR1 MNHNS and CDR2 SASEGT. The CDR3 region has the DNA TGTGCCAGCAGTGAAGAAGGATGGGGTCGCTATGGCTACACCTTC. Amino acids: CASSEEGWGRYGYTF.

This clone was seen only once. The genes are TRBV7-2 and TRBJ2-1; D remains unclear. The V gene's germline CDR1 is SGHTA and CDR2 FQGNSA. This CDR3 is built from 13 residues. Between the trimmed V and J ends, which lost 5 bases and 7 bases, there was a span of 12 bases. The DNA of the CDR3 is TGTGCCAGCAGCCTCCGCCGCGGAAATGAGCAGTTCTTC. This translates into CASSLRRGNEQFF. The full variable domain, completed using reference TRBV7-2 and TRBJ2-1, is GAGVSQSPSNKVTEKGKDVELRCDPISGHTALYWYRQSLGQGLEFLIYFQGNSAPDKSGLPSDRFSAERTGGSVSTLTIQRTQQEDSAVYLCASSLRRGNEQFFGPGTRLTVL.